This TCR beta chain was sequenced in a study of blood T cells in healthy people across ages. General study results and limits: Without sorted subsets, naive and antigen-experienced compartments could not be conclusively compared.

Points on this clonotype: Its specificity is not known.

This CDR3 contains 16 residues. J lost 5 bases, V lost 6 bases, and 12 bases had no gene match. The V gene's germline CDR1 is MNHEY and CDR2 SVGEGT. A second PCR, run for about 7 to 11 cycles, used a sample-barcoded 5' primer plus a J-beta primer mix. TCRdb called the 5' RACE reads again in MiXCR, with one record for every CDR3 protein. This table holds some 1.5 million distinct CDR3 sequences, 28% found once. The chain links TRBV6-2 or TRBV6-3 to TRBJ2-5, with 10 bases identical to TRBD1. This sequence was found in a young woman in good health. The sample was blood. The CDR3 loop is CASRPGTGDSWETQYF. In nucleotides, the CDR3 is TGTGCCAGCAGACCCGGGACAGGGGATTCTTGGGAGACCCAGTACTTC.